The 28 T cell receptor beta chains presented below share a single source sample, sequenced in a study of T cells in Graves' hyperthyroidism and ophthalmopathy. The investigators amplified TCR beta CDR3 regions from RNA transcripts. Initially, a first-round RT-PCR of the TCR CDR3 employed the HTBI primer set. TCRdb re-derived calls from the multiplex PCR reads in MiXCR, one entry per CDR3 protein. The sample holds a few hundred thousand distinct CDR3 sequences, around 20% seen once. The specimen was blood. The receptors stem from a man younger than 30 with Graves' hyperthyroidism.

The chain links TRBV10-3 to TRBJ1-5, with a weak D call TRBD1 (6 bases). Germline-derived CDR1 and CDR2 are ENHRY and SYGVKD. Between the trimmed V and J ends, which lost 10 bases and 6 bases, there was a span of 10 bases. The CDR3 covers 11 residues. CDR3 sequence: CATGEGQPQHF. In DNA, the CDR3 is TGTGCCACAGGGGAGGGTCAGCCCCAGCATTTT.

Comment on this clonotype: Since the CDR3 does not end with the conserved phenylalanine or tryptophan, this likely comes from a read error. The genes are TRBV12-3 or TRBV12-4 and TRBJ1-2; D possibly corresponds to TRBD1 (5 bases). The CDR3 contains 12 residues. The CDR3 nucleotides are TGTGCCTGCAGTGCGGGACCCGGTGGCTACACCGTC. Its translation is CACSAGPGGYTV.

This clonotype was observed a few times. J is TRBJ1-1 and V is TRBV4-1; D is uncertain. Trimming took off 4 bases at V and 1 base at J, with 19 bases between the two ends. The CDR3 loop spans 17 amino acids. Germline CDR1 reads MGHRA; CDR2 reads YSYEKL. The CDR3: CASSLQPVPFSNTEAFF. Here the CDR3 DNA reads TGCGCCAGCAGCCTCCAGCCCGTCCCTTTTTCGAACACTGAAGCTTTCTTT.

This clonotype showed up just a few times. DNA for the CDR3: TGTGCCAGCAGCTTAGGGACAGCGAGAGAGACCCAGTACTTC. Translated, it gives CASSLGTARETQYF. The chain joins TRBV11-1 to TRBJ2-5; the D gene is possibly TRBD1 (6 bases). The V end lost 1 base, the J end lost 4 bases, and 10 bases lay between the germline ends. The CDR3 length is 14 residues. Germline V gene sequence: CDR1 SGHAT, CDR2 FQDESV (reference sequence).

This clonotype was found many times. CDR3 coding DNA: TGTGCCAGCACCTCTTGGGGGGCTAGCGAAGCTCCTACCTACGAGCAGTACTTC. It specifies CASTSWGASEAPTYEQYF. This rearrangement joins TRBV28 to TRBJ2-7; TRBD1 or TRBD2 may be the D gene (6 bases each). V dropped 7 bases and J dropped 2 bases, with 27 bases sitting between them. This CDR3 has 18 amino acids. The germline CDR1 and CDR2 sequences are MDHEN and SYDVKM.

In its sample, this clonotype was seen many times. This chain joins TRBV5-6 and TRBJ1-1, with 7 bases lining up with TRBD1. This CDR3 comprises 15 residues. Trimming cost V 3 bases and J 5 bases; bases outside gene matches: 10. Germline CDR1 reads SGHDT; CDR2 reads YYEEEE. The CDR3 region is CASSSGDRVVTEAFF. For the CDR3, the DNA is TGTGCCAGCAGCTCGGGAGACAGGGTGGTGACTGAAGCTTTCTTT.

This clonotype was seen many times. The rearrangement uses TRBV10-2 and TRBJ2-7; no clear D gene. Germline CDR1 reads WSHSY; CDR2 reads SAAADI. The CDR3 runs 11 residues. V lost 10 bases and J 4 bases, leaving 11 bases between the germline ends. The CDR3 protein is CATKVRYEQYF. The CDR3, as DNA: TGCGCCACCAAAGTTCGGTACGAGCAGTACTTC.

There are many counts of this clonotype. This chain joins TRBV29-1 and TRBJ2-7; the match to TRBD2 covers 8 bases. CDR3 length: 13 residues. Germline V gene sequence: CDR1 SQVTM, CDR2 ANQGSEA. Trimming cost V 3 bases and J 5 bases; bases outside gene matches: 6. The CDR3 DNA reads TGCAGCGTTGACGGGGGGGCCGGGAACGAGCAGTACTTC. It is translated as CSVDGGAGNEQYF.

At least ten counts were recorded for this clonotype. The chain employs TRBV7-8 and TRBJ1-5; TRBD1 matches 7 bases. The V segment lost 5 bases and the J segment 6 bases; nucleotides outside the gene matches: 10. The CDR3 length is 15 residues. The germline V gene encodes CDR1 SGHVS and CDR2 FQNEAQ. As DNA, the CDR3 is TGTGCCAGCAGCACATACAGGGGAAGGCCTCAGCCCCAGCATTTT. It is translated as CASSTYRGRPQPQHF.

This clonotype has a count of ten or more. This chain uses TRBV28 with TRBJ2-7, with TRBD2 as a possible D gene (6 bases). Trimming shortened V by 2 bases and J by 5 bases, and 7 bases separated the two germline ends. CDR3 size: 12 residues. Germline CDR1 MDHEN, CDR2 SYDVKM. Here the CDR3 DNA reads TGTGCCAGCAGTTTACCGGGAGACGAGCAGTACTTC. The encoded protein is CASSLPGDEQYF.

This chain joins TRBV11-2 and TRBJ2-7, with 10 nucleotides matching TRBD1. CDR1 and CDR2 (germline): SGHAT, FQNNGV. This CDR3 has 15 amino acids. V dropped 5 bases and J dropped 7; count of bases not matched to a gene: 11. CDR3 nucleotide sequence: TGTGCCAGCAGCCGGACAGGGGGGGCCCTGGGAGAGCAGTACTTC. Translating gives CASSRTGGALGEQYF.

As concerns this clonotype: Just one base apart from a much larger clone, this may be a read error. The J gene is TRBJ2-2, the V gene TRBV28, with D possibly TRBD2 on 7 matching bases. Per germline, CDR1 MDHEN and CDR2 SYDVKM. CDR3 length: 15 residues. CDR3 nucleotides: TGTGCCAGCATCGGGGGGCCCTCAAACACCGGGGAGCTGTTGTTT. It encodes CASIGGPSNTGELLF.

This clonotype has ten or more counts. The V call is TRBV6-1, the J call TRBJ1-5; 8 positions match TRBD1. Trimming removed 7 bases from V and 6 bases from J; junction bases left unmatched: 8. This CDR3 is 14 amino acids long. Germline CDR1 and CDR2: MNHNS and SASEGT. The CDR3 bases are TGTGCCAGCACCCTGACAGGGGTGGGTCAGCCCCAGCATTTT. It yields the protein CASTLTGVGQPQHF.

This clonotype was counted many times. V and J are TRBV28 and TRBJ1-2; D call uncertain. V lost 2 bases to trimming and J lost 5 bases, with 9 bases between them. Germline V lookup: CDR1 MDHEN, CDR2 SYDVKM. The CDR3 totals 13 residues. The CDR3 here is CASSLGLGYGYTF. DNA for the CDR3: TGTGCCAGCAGTTTAGGATTAGGGTATGGCTACACCTTC.

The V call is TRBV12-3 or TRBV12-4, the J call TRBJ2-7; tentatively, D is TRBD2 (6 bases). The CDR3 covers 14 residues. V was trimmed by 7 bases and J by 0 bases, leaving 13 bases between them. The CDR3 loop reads CASKSGLYSYEQYF. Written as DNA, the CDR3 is TGTGCCAGCAAATCGGGACTCTACTCCTACGAGCAGTACTTC.

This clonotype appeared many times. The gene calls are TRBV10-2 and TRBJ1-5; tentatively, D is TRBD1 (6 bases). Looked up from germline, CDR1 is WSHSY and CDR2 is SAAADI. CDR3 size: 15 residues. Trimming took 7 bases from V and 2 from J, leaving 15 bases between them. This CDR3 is CASMGGGSGNQPQHF. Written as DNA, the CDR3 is TGCGCCAGCATGGGAGGGGGGTCCGGCAATCAGCCCCAGCATTTT.

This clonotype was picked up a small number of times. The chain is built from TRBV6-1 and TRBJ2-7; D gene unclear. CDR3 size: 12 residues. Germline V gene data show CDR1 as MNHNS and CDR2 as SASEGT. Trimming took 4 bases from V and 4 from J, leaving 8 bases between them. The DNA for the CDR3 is TGTGCCAGCAGTGTTAGTCCGTACGAGCAGTACTTC. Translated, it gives CASSVSPYEQYF.

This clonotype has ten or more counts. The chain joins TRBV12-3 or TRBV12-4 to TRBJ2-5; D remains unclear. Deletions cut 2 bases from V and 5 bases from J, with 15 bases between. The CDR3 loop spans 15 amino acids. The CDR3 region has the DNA TGTGCCAGCAGTTTATTAATATGGGGAAAGGAGACCCAGTACTTC. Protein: CASSLLIWGKETQYF.

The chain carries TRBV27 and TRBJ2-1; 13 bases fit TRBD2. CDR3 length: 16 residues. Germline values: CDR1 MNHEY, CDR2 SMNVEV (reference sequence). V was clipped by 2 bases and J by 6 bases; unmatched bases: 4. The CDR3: CASSLQGLAGSNEQFF. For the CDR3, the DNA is TGTGCCAGCAGTTTACAGGGACTAGCGGGGTCCAATGAGCAGTTCTTC.

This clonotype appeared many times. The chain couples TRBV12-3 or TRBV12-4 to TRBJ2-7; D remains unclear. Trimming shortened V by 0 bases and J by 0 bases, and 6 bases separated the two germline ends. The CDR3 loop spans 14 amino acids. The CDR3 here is CASSLALSSYEQYF. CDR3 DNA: TGTGCCAGCAGTTTAGCTTTATCCTCCTACGAGCAGTACTTC.

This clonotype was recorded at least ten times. This CDR3 reads CATEESGANVLTF. In DNA, the CDR3 is TGTGCCACAGAGGAGTCTGGGGCCAACGTCCTGACTTTC. This rearrangement joins TRBV28 to TRBJ2-6; D remains ambiguous. The CDR3 runs 13 residues. With 10 bases removed from V and 1 base from J, the gap between germline ends came to 8 bases. CDR1 and CDR2 (germline): MDHEN, SYDVKM.

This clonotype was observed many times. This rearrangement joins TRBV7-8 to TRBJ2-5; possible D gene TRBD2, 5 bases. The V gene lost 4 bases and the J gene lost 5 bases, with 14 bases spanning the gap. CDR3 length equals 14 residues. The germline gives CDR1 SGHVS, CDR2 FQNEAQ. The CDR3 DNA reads TGTGCCAGCAGCTATAATCAGGAGGTGGAGACCCAGTACTTC. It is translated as CASSYNQEVETQYF. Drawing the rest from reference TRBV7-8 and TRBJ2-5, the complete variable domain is GAGVSQSPRYKVAKRGQDVALRCDPISGHVSLFWYQQALGQGPEFLTYFQNEAQLDKSGLPSDRFFAERPEGSVSTLKIQRTQQEDSAVYLCASSYNQEVETQYFGPGTRLLVL.

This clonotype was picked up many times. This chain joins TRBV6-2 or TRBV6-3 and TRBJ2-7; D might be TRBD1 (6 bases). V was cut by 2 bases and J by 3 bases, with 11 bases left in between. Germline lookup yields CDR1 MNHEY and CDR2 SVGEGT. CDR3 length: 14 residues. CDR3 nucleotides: TGTGCCAGCAGTTACACGGGACAACTCTACGAGCAGTACTTC. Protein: CASSYTGQLYEQYF.

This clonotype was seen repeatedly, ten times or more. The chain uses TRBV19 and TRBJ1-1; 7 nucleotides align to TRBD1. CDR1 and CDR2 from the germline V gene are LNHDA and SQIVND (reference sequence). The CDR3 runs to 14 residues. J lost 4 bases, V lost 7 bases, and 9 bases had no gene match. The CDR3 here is CASKDREGFTEAFF. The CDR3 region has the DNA TGTGCCAGTAAAGACAGGGAAGGATTCACTGAAGCTTTCTTT.

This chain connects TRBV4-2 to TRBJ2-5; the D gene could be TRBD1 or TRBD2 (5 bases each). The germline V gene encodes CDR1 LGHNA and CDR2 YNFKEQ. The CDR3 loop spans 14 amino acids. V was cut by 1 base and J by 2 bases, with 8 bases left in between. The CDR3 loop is CASSQAGTQETQYF. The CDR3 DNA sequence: TGTGCCAGCAGCCAAGCCGGGACGCAAGAGACCCAGTACTTC.

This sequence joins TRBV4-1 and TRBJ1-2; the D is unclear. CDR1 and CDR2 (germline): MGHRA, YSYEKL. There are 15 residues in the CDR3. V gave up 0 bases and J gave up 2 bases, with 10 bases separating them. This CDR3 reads CASSQDTAVNYGYTF. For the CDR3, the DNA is TGCGCCAGCAGCCAAGATACAGCCGTGAACTATGGCTACACCTTC.

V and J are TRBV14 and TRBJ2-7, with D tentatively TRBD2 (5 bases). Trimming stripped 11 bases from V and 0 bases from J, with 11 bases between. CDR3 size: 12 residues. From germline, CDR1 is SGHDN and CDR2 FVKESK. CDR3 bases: TGTGCCTGCGGGTGGTCCTCCTACGAGCAGTACTTC. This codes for CACGWSSYEQYF.

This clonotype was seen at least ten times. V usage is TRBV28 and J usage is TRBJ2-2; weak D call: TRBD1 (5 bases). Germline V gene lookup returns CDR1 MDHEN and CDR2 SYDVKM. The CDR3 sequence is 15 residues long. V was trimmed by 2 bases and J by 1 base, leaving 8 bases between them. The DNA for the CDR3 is TGTGCCAGCAGTTTACAGGGAATGAACACCGGGGAGCTGTTTTTT. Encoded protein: CASSLQGMNTGELFF. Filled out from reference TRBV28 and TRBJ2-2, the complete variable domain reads DVKVTQSSRYLVKRTGEKVFLECVQDMDHENMFWYRQDPGLGLRLIYFSYDVKMKEKGDIPEGYSVSREKKERFSLILESASTNQTSMYLCASSLQGMNTGELFFGEGSRLTVL.